These 28 T cell receptor beta chains were sequenced from one sample in a study of control samples from healthy donors and cancer patients. TCRdb's table, derived via immunoSEQ multiplex PCR, lists solely in-frame clones and lacks some. The sample lists around 30,000 clones; about 94% were seen once. The sequencing sample was made of PBMCs. Every receptor here comes from a man aged 35-49 years with colorectal cancer.

The chain joins TRBV6-1 to TRBJ2-1, with TRBD1 identical over 9 bases. This CDR3 has 19 residues. The germline V gene has CDR1 MNHNS and CDR2 SASEGT. Losses at the gene ends were 3 bases for V and 4 bases for J; bases not matched to a gene: 16. The CDR3 bases are TGTGCCAGCAGTGAGGGGACAGGGTCAACTTTGGGGATTTACAATGAGCAGTTCTTC. Its translation: CASSEGTGSTLGIYNEQFF.

This rearrangement joins TRBV3-1 (or the pseudogene TRBV3-2) to TRBJ1-1; the D gene is possibly TRBD1 (6 bases). The CDR3 loop spans 15 amino acids. Trimming took off 3 bases at V and 11 bases at J, with 22 bases between the two ends. CDR1 and CDR2 (germline): LGHDT, YNNKEL (reference sequence). The CDR3 DNA follows: TGTGCCAGCAGCCATTACCAATCTGGGGGCGGACGGGCTTTCTTT. This codes for CASSHYQSGGGRAFF.

The chain links TRBV9 to TRBJ1-4; no clear D gene. Deletions cut 0 bases from V and 5 bases from J, with 5 bases between. The CDR3 is made up of 13 amino acids. CDR1 SGDLS and CDR2 YYNGEE come from the germline V gene. The CDR3 sequence: CASSVDVNEKLFF. The CDR3 DNA follows: TGTGCCAGCAGCGTAGACGTAAATGAAAAACTGTTTTTT. Drawing the rest from reference TRBV9 and TRBJ1-4, the complete variable domain is DSGVTQTPKHLITATGQRVTLRCSPRSGDLSVYWYQQSLDQGLQFLIQYYNGEERAKGNILERFSAQQFPDLHSELNLSSLELGDSALYFCASSVDVNEKLFFGSGTQLSVL.

The J gene is TRBJ2-5, the V gene TRBV5-1, with 10 bases aligning to TRBD1. CDR3 length: 18 residues. Germline loops: CDR1 SGHRS, CDR2 YFSETQ. With 2 bases clipped from V and 5 bases from J, the junction kept 15 bases outside the gene matches. As DNA, the CDR3 is TGCGCCAGCAGCTTCAACACTCGGGGACAGGGGTCATCGGAGACCCAGTACTTC. Residues: CASSFNTRGQGSSETQYF.

This rearrangement joins TRBV7-2 to TRBJ1-6; possibly TRBD1 for D (6 bases). Germline V gene lookup returns CDR1 SGHTA and CDR2 FQGNSA. Trimming took 2 bases from V and 10 from J, leaving 12 bases between them. This CDR3 is built from 14 residues. CDR3 residues: CASSLQGSNSPLHF. The CDR3 DNA reads TGTGCCAGCAGCTTACAGGGGAGCAACTCACCCCTCCACTTT.

J is TRBJ1-5 and V is TRBV6-1, with D unresolved. The CDR3 sequence is 16 residues long. Per germline, CDR1 MNHNS and CDR2 SASEGT. Trimming stripped 4 bases from V and 1 base from J, with 14 bases between. The CDR3: CASSATPWESNQPQHF. For the CDR3, the DNA is TGTGCCAGCAGTGCGACGCCTTGGGAAAGCAATCAGCCCCAGCATTTT.

This chain uses TRBV5-5 with TRBJ2-7, with D uncertain. CDR3 length: 13 amino acids. With 3 bases removed from V and 0 bases from J, the gap between germline ends came to 7 bases. Germline-derived CDR1 and CDR2 are SGHKS and YYEKEE (reference sequence). The CDR3 is CASSWDSSYEQYF. CDR3 nucleotides: TGTGCCAGCAGCTGGGATAGCTCCTACGAGCAGTACTTC.

The rearrangement joins TRBV7-2 to TRBJ2-1; 8 bases match TRBD1. With V trimmed by 3 bases and J by 5 bases, 6 bases remained unmatched. Germline V lookup: CDR1 SGHTA, CDR2 FQGNSA. The CDR3 runs 15 residues. The CDR3, as DNA: TGTGCCAGCAGCTTTGACAGGGGTCCGAACAATGAGCAGTTCTTC. Its protein product is CASSFDRGPNNEQFF.

The genes are TRBV5-5 and TRBJ2-7, with TRBD2 as a possible D gene (6 bases). The germline V gene encodes CDR1 SGHKS and CDR2 YYEKEE (reference sequence). The CDR3 length is 14 residues. V lost 4 bases and J lost 3, with 14 bases in between. DNA for the CDR3: TGTGCCAGCAGCCCGCGCCGGGACTTCTACGAGCAGTACTTC. It specifies CASSPRRDFYEQYF. Variable domain in full (rest from reference TRBV5-5 and TRBJ2-7): DAGVTQSPTHLIKTRGQQVTLRCSPISGHKSVSWYQQVLGQGPQFIFQYYEKEERGRGNFPDRFSARQFPNYSSELNVNALLLGDSALYLCASSPRRDFYEQYFGPGTRLTVT.

This sequence joins TRBV19 and TRBJ1-1; TRBD1 matches 9 bases. The V segment lost 4 bases and the J segment 4 bases; nucleotides outside the gene matches: 7. Germline-derived CDR1 and CDR2 are LNHDA and SQIVND (reference sequence). The CDR3 is 15 residues long. The chain's CDR3 is CASSTGQGLSTEAFF. As DNA, the CDR3 is TGTGCCAGTAGTACGGGACAGGGATTGAGCACTGAAGCTTTCTTT.

This chain connects TRBV11-1 to TRBJ2-3; TRBD1 matches at 8 bases. The CDR3 totals 14 residues. From germline, CDR1 is SGHAT and CDR2 FQDESV (reference sequence). V trimming: 3 bases; J trimming: 3 bases; junction bases outside the gene matches: 2. In DNA form, the CDR3 reads TGTGCCAGCAGCTTCGACAGGGGTACAGATACGCAGTATTTT. Protein product: CASSFDRGTDTQYF.

The chain combines TRBV7-9 with TRBJ1-1; weak D call: TRBD1 (6 bases). V shed 3 bases and J shed 4 bases, with 9 bases lying between them. CDR1 and CDR2 (germline): SEHNR, FQNEAQ (reference sequence). This CDR3 is 13 amino acids long. CDR3 sequence reads: CASSLGGPTEAFF. CDR3 bases: TGTGCCAGCAGCTTGGGGGGGCCCACTGAAGCTTTCTTT.

This chain links TRBV6-6 with TRBJ1-2, with D unclear. This CDR3 spans 13 amino acids. The ends were cut back, 6 bases at V and 8 bases at J, with 16 bases in the middle. CDR1 is MNHNY, CDR2 SVGAGI, per germline (reference sequence). CDR3 region: CASSTFGQQGYTF. Written as DNA, the CDR3 is TGTGCCAGCAGCACCTTTGGGCAGCAGGGCTACACCTTC.

DNA for the CDR3: TGTGCCAGTAGTATGGGGACAGGCTTCGGTGAGCAGTTCTTC. Residues: CASSMGTGFGEQFF. The chain is built from TRBV19 and TRBJ2-1; 8 bases fit TRBD1. The CDR3 spans 14 residues. Germline-derived CDR1 and CDR2 are LNHDA and SQIVND (reference sequence). The J segment lost 9 bases and the V segment lost 3 bases, leaving 7 bases of the junction unmatched. The full variable domain, its missing parts supplied by reference TRBV19 and TRBJ2-1, is DGGITQSPKYLFRKEGQNVTLSCEQNLNHDAMYWYRQDPGQGLRLIYYSQIVNDFQKGDIAEGYSVSREKKESFPLTVTSAQKNPTAFYLCASSMGTGFGEQFFGPGTRLTVL.

This chain joins TRBV7-9 and TRBJ2-3; 7 bases align to TRBD2. The CDR3 contains 15 residues. Germline loops: CDR1 SEHNR, CDR2 FQNEAQ (reference sequence). The trim removed 1 base at V and 3 bases at J, leaving 4 bases unmatched. CDR3 region: CASSLELASTDTQYF. CDR3 bases: TGTGCCAGCAGCTTAGAACTAGCGAGTACAGATACGCAGTATTTT.

Only a few counts were recorded for this clone. The CDR3 region is CSGGTEAFF. The CDR3 coding sequence is TGCAGTGGTGGGACTGAAGCTTTCTTT. This sequence joins TRBV29-1 and TRBJ1-1; D not resolved. This CDR3 is built from 9 residues. CDR1 and CDR2 from the germline V gene are SQVTM and ANQGSEA.

The genes are TRBV5-4 and TRBJ1-2, with D maybe TRBD1 (5 bases). The CDR3 is 14 residues long. The V gene lost 6 bases and the J gene lost 7 bases, with 19 bases spanning the gap. Germline CDR1 SGHNT, CDR2 YYREEE (reference sequence). CDR3 in amino acids: CASTPRRDDPGYTF. CDR3 DNA: TGTGCCAGCACGCCCCGCCGGGACGATCCTGGCTACACCTTC.

This rearrangement joins TRBV5-4 to TRBJ2-3, with D possibly being TRBD1 or TRBD2 (5 bases each). Trimming removed 3 bases at V and 2 bases at J, with 10 bases between. The CDR3 has 14 residues. Germline CDR1 reads SGHNT; CDR2 reads YYREEE (reference sequence). CDR3 residues: CASSSRGLTDTQYF. Here the CDR3 DNA reads TGTGCCAGCAGCTCCCGGGGCCTCACAGATACGCAGTATTTT.

This chain links TRBV30 with TRBJ1-6; D not certain. The CDR3 contains 18 residues. V was trimmed by 0 bases and J by 5 bases, leaving 20 bases between them. Germline V gene lookup returns CDR1 GTSNPN and CDR2 SVGIG (reference sequence). The DNA for the CDR3 is TGTGCCTGGAGTGTAAGGGCAGCCTTGGGTTGGAATAATTCACCCCTCCACTTT. Its translation: CAWSVRAALGWNNSPLHF.

The rearrangement links TRBV24-1 to TRBJ2-2; 8 bases are shared with TRBD1. Per the germline V gene, CDR1 is KGHDR and CDR2 is SFDVKD. This CDR3 has 13 residues. Trimming cost V 10 bases and J 4 bases; bases outside gene matches: 4. CDR3 sequence: CATMGQVTGELFF. CDR3 DNA sequence: TGTGCCACGATGGGACAGGTCACCGGGGAGCTGTTTTTT.

The V and J genes are TRBV7-2 and TRBJ1-1, with D perhaps matching TRBD1 (5 bases). CDR1 is SGHTA and CDR2 is FQGNSA in the germline V gene. V was clipped by 1 base and J by 4 bases, with 13 bases between them. The CDR3 length is 15 residues. The CDR3 protein is CASSLVAGGSTEAFF. The CDR3 DNA sequence: TGTGCCAGCAGCTTAGTTGCGGGGGGTAGCACTGAAGCTTTCTTT. The complete variable domain, with remaining parts taken from reference TRBV7-2 and TRBJ1-1, reads GAGVSQSPSNKVTEKGKDVELRCDPISGHTALYWYRQSLGQGLEFLIYFQGNSAPDKSGLPSDRFSAERTGGSVSTLTIQRTQQEDSAVYLCASSLVAGGSTEAFFGQGTRLTVV.

The CDR3 bases are TGTGCCACCAGCAGTCAGGGTCTCCTAGCGGGGTTGCAGTTCTTC. Protein sequence: CATSSQGLLAGLQFF. The chain uses TRBV15 and TRBJ2-1; TRBD2 agrees at 9 bases. The CDR3 is 15 amino acids. Germline values: CDR1 LNHNV, CDR2 YYDKDF (reference sequence). Trimming took 3 bases from V and 12 from J; bases not matched to a gene: 12.

The chain joins TRBV30 to TRBJ1-6, with D possibly TRBD1 on 6 matching bases. Trimming removed 3 bases from V and 10 bases from J, with 13 bases in between. Germline V lookup: CDR1 GTSNPN, CDR2 SVGIG (reference sequence). The CDR3 runs 13 residues. The CDR3 protein is CAWSGQILSPLHF. The CDR3 nucleotides read TGTGCCTGGAGCGGACAGATCCTATCACCCCTCCACTTT.

This rearrangement joins TRBV30 to TRBJ2-1; D remains unclear. Germline V lookup: CDR1 GTSNPN, CDR2 SVGIG (reference sequence). The CDR3 is 12 residues long. The V end was cut by 2 bases, the J end by 5 bases, with 7 bases between. CDR3 sequence reads: CAWSPVHNEQFF. The CDR3 DNA follows: TGTGCCTGGAGTCCCGTACACAATGAGCAGTTCTTC. Drawing the rest from reference TRBV30 and TRBJ2-1, the complete variable domain is SQTIHQWPATLVQPVGSPLSLECTVEGTSNPNLYWYRQAAGRGLQLLFYSVGIGQISSEVPQNLSASRPQDRQFILSSKKLLLSDSGFYLCAWSPVHNEQFFGPGTRLTVL.

The V gene is TRBV2, the J gene TRBJ2-3; D unresolved. The CDR3 contains 11 residues. Trimming stripped 6 bases from V and 2 bases from J, with 3 bases between. Germline CDR1 is SNHLY and CDR2 is FYNNEI. The CDR3 here is CASSLTDTQYF. The CDR3 nucleotides are TGTGCCAGCAGCCTCACAGATACGCAGTATTTT. Full variable domain (outside the CDR3, taken from reference TRBV2 and TRBJ2-3): EPEVTQTPSHQVTQMGQEVILRCVPISNHLYFYWYRQILGQKVEFLVSFYNNEISEKSEIFDDQFSVERPDGSNFTLKIRSTKLEDSAMYFCASSLTDTQYFGPGTRLTVL.

The chain has TRBV11-3 and TRBJ2-3, with D unresolved. Germline lookup yields CDR1 SGHNT and CDR2 YENEEA. Trimming removed 1 base at V and 1 base at J, with 9 bases between. The CDR3 has 15 residues. The CDR3 nucleotides read TGTGCCAGCAGCTTAGCCCGTCTAGGCACAGATACGCAGTATTTT. Its protein is CASSLARLGTDTQYF.

Only one count was recorded for this clone. The gene calls are TRBV19 and TRBJ1-1; D call uncertain. Germline V gives CDR1 LNHDA, CDR2 SQIVND (reference sequence). The CDR3 spans 12 residues. V lost 2 bases and J 5 bases, leaving 6 bases between the germline ends. This chain's CDR3 is CASSIIGTEAFF. DNA of the CDR3: TGTGCCAGTAGTATAATAGGTACTGAAGCTTTCTTT.

The CDR3 region has the DNA TGTGCCAGCAGCATGGGTGGGGAGACCCAGTACTTC. This translates into CASSMGGETQYF. The chain has TRBV25-1 and TRBJ2-5, with unresolved D. V was trimmed by 6 bases and J by 5 bases, leaving 10 bases between them. CDR1 is MGHDK and CDR2 is SYGVNS in the germline V gene. The CDR3 runs to 12 residues.